This T cell receptor (beta chain) was sequenced for a study of T cell responses to AZD1222 COVID-19 vaccine. Generated by immunoSEQ multiplex PCR, the TCRdb table keeps only in-frame clones and is missing some. The repertoire consists of over 95,000 clones, with approximately 90% occurring once and the leading ten covering 4.5%. Remarks on this clone: Its antigen is as yet unknown.

General observations from the study: After the peak T cell response, and only then, were repertoires sampled. Vaccination with two AZD1222 doses was followed by a rise in Spike-specific TCR breadth and depth. As reported, nearly half of all spike-specific TCRs target variant regions that are unmutated. Baseline seropositivity occurred in only six AZD1222 recipients.

With 3 bases removed from V and 0 bases from J, the gap between germline ends came to 6 bases. Looked up from germline, CDR1 is ENHRY and CDR2 is SYGVKD. The CDR3 covers 13 residues. The chain combines TRBV10-3 with TRBJ2-7; D is possibly TRBD1 (5 bases). Sample: peripheral blood, taken on day 0 of AZD1222 vaccination. This clonotype was obtained from an adult in good health. CDR3 in DNA: TGTGCCATCAGTGAAAGGGGCTCCTACGAGCAGTACTTC. It yields the protein CAISERGSYEQYF.